The clone carrying this T cell receptor (beta chain) showed up just a few times. The CDR3 has 10 amino acids. In germline, CDR1 is SGHTA, CDR2 FQGNSA. V was trimmed by 6 bases and J by 6 bases, leaving 5 bases between them. These data come from a study of blood T cell repertoires in COVID-19. About the research overall: T cells, B-cell-depleted T cells, or PBMCs provided the cDNA or gDNA that served as material.

Everyone who took part was roughly 18 to 90 years old, and they came from roughly 25 US areas. In the study's own analysis: Estimates of nucleated cell counts were drawn from the amplification of reference gene primers. Libraries were prepared by immunoSEQ multiplex PCR; TCRdb keeps only in-frame clonotypes and omits some of them. That table gives V, J and clone size, and the DNA gave D and trimming. Here the sample spans 260,000 or so clones, about 85% being singletons. Material: PBMCs or T cells enriched from blood (not recorded which). The clonotype originates from a woman between 50 and 59 years old who had recovered from COVID-19. The chain has TRBV7-2 and TRBJ1-2; D is unresolved. CDR3 sequence (DNA): TGTGCCAGCAGTGTTAATGGCTACACCTTC. Its translation is CASSVNGYTF.